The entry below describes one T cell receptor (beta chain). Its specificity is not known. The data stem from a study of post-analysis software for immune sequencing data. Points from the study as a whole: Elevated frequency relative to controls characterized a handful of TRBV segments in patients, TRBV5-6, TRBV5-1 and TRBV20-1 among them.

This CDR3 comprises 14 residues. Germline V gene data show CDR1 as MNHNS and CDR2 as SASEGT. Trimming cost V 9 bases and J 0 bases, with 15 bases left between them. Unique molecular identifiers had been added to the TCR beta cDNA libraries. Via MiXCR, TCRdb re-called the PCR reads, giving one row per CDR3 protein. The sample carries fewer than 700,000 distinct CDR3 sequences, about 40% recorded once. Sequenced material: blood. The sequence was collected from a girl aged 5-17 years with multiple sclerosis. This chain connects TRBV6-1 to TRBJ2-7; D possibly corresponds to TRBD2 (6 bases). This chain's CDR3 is CASRIRGISYEQYF. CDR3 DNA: TGTGCCAGTCGCATCCGGGGGATCTCCTACGAGCAGTACTTC.